The T cell receptor beta chain under discussion was sequenced for a study of a mutant IDH1 vaccine in newly diagnosed glioma. This clone ranks as medium-sized. The antigen is not known. CDR1 is LGHNA and CDR2 is YSLEER in the germline V gene. Trimming stripped 0 bases from V and 1 base from J, with 9 bases between. The CDR3 extends over 15 amino acids. Indicated time point: baseline, week 1 (first vaccination visit). Treatment described: pre-vaccination baseline after standard-of-care therapy. Only in-frame clones appear in the TCRdb table, and some are missing; sequencing was by immunoSEQ multiplex PCR. The data show 85,000 to 100,000 clones, with roughly 78% seen just once and approximately 7.6% held by the top ten. Regarding the study as a whole: The vaccine induced immune responses, and these occurred in around 93% of patients. Pseudoprogression looked unconnected to shifts in top peripheral T cell clonotypes.

Source: PBMCs, taken from a glioma patient treated with radiotherapy, temozolomide or both. V gene TRBV4-3 combines with J gene TRBJ1-1; the D is unclear. This receptor was obtained from a man aged 40-49 years with glioma. As DNA, the CDR3 is TGCGCCAGCAGCCAAGATAAGGTCAGGAACACTGAAGCTTTCTTT. Protein sequence: CASSQDKVRNTEAFF.